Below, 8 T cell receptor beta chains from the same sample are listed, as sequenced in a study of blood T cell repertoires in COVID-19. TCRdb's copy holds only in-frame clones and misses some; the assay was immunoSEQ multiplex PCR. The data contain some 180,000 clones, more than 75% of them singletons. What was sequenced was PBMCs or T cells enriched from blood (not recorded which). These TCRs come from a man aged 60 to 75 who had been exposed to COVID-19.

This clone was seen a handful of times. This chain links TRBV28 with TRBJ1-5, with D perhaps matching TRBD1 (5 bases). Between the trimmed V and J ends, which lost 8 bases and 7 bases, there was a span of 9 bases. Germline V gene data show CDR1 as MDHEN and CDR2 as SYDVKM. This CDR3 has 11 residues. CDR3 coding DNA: TGTGCCAGCGGGGCTGGACAGCCCCAGCATTTT. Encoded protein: CASGAGQPQHF.

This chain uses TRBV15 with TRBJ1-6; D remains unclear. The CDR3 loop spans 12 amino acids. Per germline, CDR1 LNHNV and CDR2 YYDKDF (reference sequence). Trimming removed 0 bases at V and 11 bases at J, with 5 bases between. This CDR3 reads CATSRDYTPLHF. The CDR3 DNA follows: TGTGCCACCAGCAGAGATTATACACCCCTCCACTTT.

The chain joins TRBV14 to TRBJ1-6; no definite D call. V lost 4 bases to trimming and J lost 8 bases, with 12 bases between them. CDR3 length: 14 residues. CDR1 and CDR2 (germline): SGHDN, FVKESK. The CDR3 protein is CASSPTGSYSPLHF. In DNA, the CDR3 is TGTGCCAGCAGCCCGACCGGGTCCTATTCACCCCTCCACTTT.

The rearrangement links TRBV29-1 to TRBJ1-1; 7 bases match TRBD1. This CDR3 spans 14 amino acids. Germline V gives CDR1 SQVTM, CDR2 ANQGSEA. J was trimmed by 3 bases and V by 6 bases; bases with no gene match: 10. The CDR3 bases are TGCAGCGTCAAACCAGGGGGACTTTACACTGAAGCTTTCTTT. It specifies CSVKPGGLYTEAFF.

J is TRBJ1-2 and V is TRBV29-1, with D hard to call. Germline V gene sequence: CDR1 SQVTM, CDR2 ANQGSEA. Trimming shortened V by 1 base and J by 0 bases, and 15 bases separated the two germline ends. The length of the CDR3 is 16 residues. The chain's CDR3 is CSVEGGPEGSNYGYTF. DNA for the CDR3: TGCAGCGTTGAAGGCGGCCCCGAAGGATCTAACTATGGCTACACCTTC. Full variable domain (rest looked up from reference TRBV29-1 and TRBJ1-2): SAVISQKPSRDICQRGTSLTIQCQVDSQVTMMFWYRQQPGQSLTLIATANQGSEATYESGFVIDKFPISRPNLTFSTLTVSNMSPEDSSIYLCSVEGGPEGSNYGYTFGSGTRLTVV.

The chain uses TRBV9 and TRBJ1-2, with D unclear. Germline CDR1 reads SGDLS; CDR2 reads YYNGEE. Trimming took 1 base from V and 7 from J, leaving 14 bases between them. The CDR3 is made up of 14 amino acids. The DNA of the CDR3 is TGTGCCAGCAGCGTAATCCATCCTCAGTCTGGCTACACCTTC. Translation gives CASSVIHPQSGYTF.

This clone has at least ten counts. The CDR3 nucleotides read TGTGCCAGCAGCTTTACGAAAACCGGGATCACAGATACGCAGTATTTT. This gives the protein CASSFTKTGITDTQYF. J is TRBJ2-3 and V is TRBV7-2; possibly TRBD2 for D (5 bases). Trimming took off 3 bases at V and 2 bases at J, with 15 bases between the two ends. The CDR3 runs 16 residues. In germline, CDR1 is SGHTA, CDR2 FQGNSA.

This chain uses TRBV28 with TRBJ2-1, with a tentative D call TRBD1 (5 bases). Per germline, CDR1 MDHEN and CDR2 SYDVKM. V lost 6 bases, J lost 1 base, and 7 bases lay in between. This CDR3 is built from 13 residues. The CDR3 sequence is CASRRQSYNEQFF. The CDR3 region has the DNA TGTGCCAGCAGGCGACAGTCCTACAATGAGCAGTTCTTC.